A selection of T cell receptor beta chains follows, all from one sample in a study of esophageal squamous cell carcinoma under preoperative chemotherapy. One entry per CDR3 protein results from TCRdb running MiXCR on the PCR reads. Found here are tens of thousands of distinct CDR3 sequences, approximately 51% of them singletons; the top ten hold approximately 25%. Sample acquisition took place from a patient given preoperative chemotherapy. These receptors were obtained from a human donor with esophageal squamous cell carcinoma. The donor label of this sample is uncertain. The CDR3 runs from the conserved cysteine through the conserved F or W. The order of the fields is J gene, D gene, clone size, V gene, CDR3 length, CDR3 protein, CDR3 DNA. D genes are given only for firm matches. Some rows mark clone size as missing; the rest say once, few, many or name a class of expanded clone.

>TRBJ2-1|TRBD2|few|TRBV7-9|16
CASSPSSGGSYNEQFF
TGTGCCAGCAGCCCCAGTAGCGGGGGCTCCTACAATGAGCAGTTCTTC
>TRBJ2-4|.|.|TRBV7-2|12
CAGRQAKNMQYF
TGTGCCGGGCGGCAGGCCAAAAACATGCAGTACTTC
>TRBJ1-1|.|.|TRBV11-2|13
CASSVGELTEAFF
TGTGCCAGCAGCGTCGGGGAGTTGACTGAAGCTTTCTTT
>TRBJ2-7|.|many|TRBV19|11
CASTGGHEQYF
TGTGCCAGTACCGGGGGCCACGAGCAGTACTTC
>TRBJ2-3|.|.|TRBV7-9|14
CAGSAGRSGGTQYF
TGTGCGGGCAGCGCAGGCCGTAGCGGCGGTACGCAGTATTTC
>TRBJ2-5|.|.|TRBV12-3/TRBV12-4|15
CAGGWGVRDADTQYF
TGTGCCGGGGGTTGGGGGGTCCGGGACGCAGATACGCAGTATTTC
>TRBJ2-2|.|once|TRBV7-8|16
CAGRGLEAASTEELYF
TGTGCCGGCAGGGGCCTAGAGGCGGCAAGCACAGAGGAGCTGTATTTT
>TRBJ2-3|TRBD2|.|TRBV27|16
CASKASGTASTDTQYF
TGTGCCAGCAAGGCTAGCGGAACCGCCTCCACAGATACGCAGTATTTT
>TRBJ2-1|TRBD2|.|TRBV7-9|14
CAGSGGRGLDTQYF
TGTGCGGGGAGCGGGGGACGGGGCCTAGATACGCAGTACTTT
>TRBJ2-5|.|many|TRBV6-5|14
CASSYSASQETQYF
TGTGCCAGCAGTTACTCCGCTAGCCAAGAGACCCAGTACTTC
>TRBJ2-2|.|.|TRBV7-3|17
CASSLGPAAADTDAQFF
TGTGCCAGCAGCCTGGGTCCCGCGGCTGCGGACACAGATGCGCAGTTTTTT
>TRBJ2-5|.|.|TRBV4-2|17
CASSQGSSGSSQETQYF
TGTGCCAGCAGCCAAGGTTCCAGCGGGTCCTCCCAAGAGACCCAGTACTTC
>TRBJ2-5|TRBD2|.|TRBV7-2|14
CAGSGVGGQETQYF
TGTGCGGGCAGCGGGGTGGGTGGGCAAGAGACCCAGTACTTC
>TRBJ2-1|.|few|TRBV7-9|13
CASSLATATEQFF
TGTGCCAGCAGCTTAGCGACAGCTACTGAGCAGTTCTTC
>TRBJ2-3|TRBD2|.|TRBV7-2|17
CASSAALGGGDTNTQYF
TGTGCCAGCAGCGCGGCGCTGGGCGGGGGGGACACCAATACCCAGTATTTT
>TRBJ2-7|.|medium-sized|TRBV7-2|12
CASSPILGEQYF
TGTGCCAGCAGCCCTATTTTAGGCGAGCAGTACTTC
>TRBJ2-2|.|.|TRBV23-1|15
CASSHHRVNTGELFF
TGCGCCAGCAGTCATCACAGAGTGAACACCGGGGAGCTGTTTTTT
>TRBJ2-1|TRBD2|many|TRBV7-2|16
CASSLRVERGYYEQFF
TGTGCCAGCAGTCTACGGGTCGAGCGGGGGTACTACGAGCAGTTCTTC
>TRBJ2-1|TRBD2|once|TRBV7-3|17
CASSSAPGTSGVLGTFF
TGTGCCAGCAGCTCGGCACCCGGGACTAGCGGGGTTCTCGGGACGTTCTTC
>TRBJ2-2|.|.|TRBV7-9|13
CASSSTLAGELFF
TGTGCCAGCAGCTCAACTTTGGCCGGGGAGCTGTTTTTT
>TRBJ1-2|.|many|TRBV12-3/TRBV12-4|12
CASSPGAYGYTF
TGTGCCAGCAGTCCCGGGGCCTATGGCTACACCTTC
>TRBJ2-3|.|.|TRBV6-1|16
CASSESLVDVTDTQYF
TGTGCCAGCAGTGAATCGTTAGTGGATGTTACAGATACGCAGTATTTT
>TRBJ1-1|.|.|TRBV6-5|14
CASSYSRKNTEAFF
TGTGCCAGCAGTTACTCCCGGAAGAACACTGAAGCTTTCTTT
>TRBJ2-1|TRBD2|.|TRBV6-1|14
CASSPGLAVDMQYF
TGTGCCAGCAGTCCGGGACTAGCCGTCGACATGCAGTATTTC
>TRBJ2-2|TRBD2|.|TRBV28|17
CASSLIGTSGGAGELFF
TGTGCCAGCAGTTTAATCGGGACTAGCGGGGGGGCCGGGGAGCTGTTTTTT
>TRBJ2-5|.|.|TRBV6-2/TRBV6-3|13
CASSYVSQETQYF
TGTGCCAGCAGTTACGTCAGCCAAGAGACCCAGTACTTC
>TRBJ2-3|TRBD1|.|TRBV7-2|14
CAGRGQRATDTQYF
TGTGCCGGCAGGGGACAGCGAGCCACAGATACGCAGTATTTC
>TRBJ2-7|TRBD2|.|TRBV27|15
CASSPLAGEAHEQYF
TGTGCCAGCAGTCCCCTAGCGGGAGAAGCCCACGAGCAGTACTTC
>TRBJ2-2|TRBD1|.|TRBV7-3|15
CASSPPGQVYKELFF
TGTGCCAGCAGCCCTCCGGGACAGGTCTACAAGGAGCTGTTTTTT
>TRBJ2-5|.|.|TRBV7-2|16
CASSRRGPGDEDTQYF
TGTGCCAGCAGCAGGCGAGGCCCCGGTGACGAAGATACCCAGTACTTC
>TRBJ2-1|TRBD2|.|TRBV12-3/TRBV12-4|13
CASSFTSGMYGFF
TGTGCCAGCAGTTTCACTAGCGGGATGTACGGGTTCTTC
>TRBJ2-7|.|.|TRBV11-1|16
CASSGTGGRGKETQYF
TGTGCCAGCAGTGGGACCGGCGGCCGGGGCAAAGAGACGCAGTACTTC
>TRBJ1-3|TRBD1|few|TRBV12-3/TRBV12-4|14
CASSPRTGRNTIYF
TGTGCCAGCAGTCCCCGGACAGGGAGAAACACCATATATTTT
>TRBJ2-7|TRBD1|many|TRBV6-5|16
CASSYSTPDRAYEQYF
TGTGCCAGCAGTTACTCGACCCCGGACAGGGCTTACGAGCAGTACTTC